Below, 32 T cell receptor beta chains from the same sample are listed, as sequenced in a study of T-cell memory formation after mild COVID-19. TCRdb reanalysed the 5' RACE reads using MiXCR and keeps one entry per CDR3 protein. Of 300,000 to 350,000 distinct CDR3 sequences in the sample, around 13% were seen once. The sample consisted of PBMCs or a T cell subset sorted from them (not recorded which). These receptors all stem from a man aged 18 to 29 who had mild COVID-19 (a few samples of this study predate the infection). Cell type and time point are not known.

This clonotype has more than one count but fewer than ten. The V call is TRBV28, the J call TRBJ1-1, with D perhaps matching TRBD1 (5 bases). Germline CDR1 and CDR2: MDHEN and SYDVKM. This CDR3 comprises 14 residues. V dropped 2 bases and J dropped 7 bases, with 14 bases sitting between them. DNA for the CDR3: TGTGCCAGCAGTTTAGGGATGGGAGGGGTTGAAGCTTTCTTT. It encodes CASSLGMGGVEAFF. Full variable domain (remainder filled in from reference TRBV28 and TRBJ1-1): DVKVTQSSRYLVKRTGEKVFLECVQDMDHENMFWYRQDPGLGLRLIYFSYDVKMKEKGDIPEGYSVSREKKERFSLILESASTNQTSMYLCASSLGMGGVEAFFGQGTRLTVV.

This clonotype was detected only a few times. The V gene is TRBV28, the J gene TRBJ2-3; 11 positions agree with TRBD2. Germline CDR1 MDHEN, CDR2 SYDVKM. The V segment lost 6 bases and the J segment 3 bases; nucleotides outside the gene matches: 8. The CDR3 consists of 16 residues. DNA of the CDR3: TGTGCCAGCAGCCTCGCCGGGACTAGCGGTACAGATACGCAGTATTTT. Its translation is CASSLAGTSGTDTQYF.

This clonotype came up a few times. The chain has TRBV7-6 and TRBJ2-5; D is ambiguous. The CDR3 is 11 amino acids. Per germline, CDR1 SGHVS and CDR2 FNYEAQ. V was cut by 4 bases and J by 4 bases, with 4 bases left in between. As DNA, the CDR3 is TGTGCCAGCAGCTGGATAGAGACCCAGTACTTC. Residues: CASSWIETQYF. Full variable domain (rest looked up from reference TRBV7-6 and TRBJ2-5): GAGVSQSPRYKVTKRGQDVALRCDPISGHVSLYWYRQALGQGPEFLTYFNYEAQQDKSGLPNDRFSAERPEGSISTLTIQRTEQRDSAMYRCASSWIETQYFGPGTRLLVL.

The rearrangement links TRBV27 to TRBJ1-5; D uncertain. Trimming left V 1 base short and J 1 base short, with 11 bases between. There are 16 residues in the CDR3. Germline loops: CDR1 MNHEY, CDR2 SMNVEV (reference sequence). CDR3 loop: CASSLFSYGSNQPQHF. The DNA of the CDR3 is TGTGCCAGCAGTTTATTTTCCTATGGAAGCAATCAGCCCCAGCATTTT.

V usage is TRBV5-1 and J usage is TRBJ1-1, with D perhaps TRBD1 (6 bases). Trimming took 0 bases from V and 6 from J, leaving 15 bases between them. The length of the CDR3 is 15 residues. In germline, CDR1 is SGHRS, CDR2 YFSETQ. The chain's CDR3 is CASSLEGGGVAEAFF. Written as DNA, the CDR3 is TGCGCCAGCAGCTTGGAAGGAGGGGGTGTCGCTGAAGCTTTCTTT.

The V gene is TRBV9, the J gene TRBJ1-1, with unresolved D. CDR1 and CDR2 (germline): SGDLS, YYNGEE. CDR3 size: 13 residues. The V end lost 2 bases, the J end lost 1 base, and 6 bases lay between the germline ends. The CDR3 reads CASSVEANTEAFF. As DNA, the CDR3 is TGTGCCAGCAGCGTGGAAGCGAACACTGAAGCTTTCTTT.

This clonotype appeared a few times. One end of the junction varies from germline; a read error may be responsible. The chain has TRBV20-1 and TRBJ2-1; 12 nucleotides line up with TRBD2. The CDR3 covers 15 residues. The germline V gene encodes CDR1 DFQATT and CDR2 SNEGSKA (reference sequence). CDR3 bases: TGCAGTGCTCGAGACGCTAGCGGGGGGGCACGTGAGCAGTTCTTC. Protein: CSARDASGGAREQFF.

This clonotype came up many times. The CDR3 protein is CASSRLTSGGTGELFF. The DNA of the CDR3 is TGTGCCAGCAGCCGCCTGACTAGCGGGGGTACCGGGGAGCTGTTTTTT. This chain joins TRBV11-2 and TRBJ2-2; 12 bases align to TRBD2. J gave up 5 bases and V 5 bases, and 6 bases lay outside the gene matches. Germline V CDR1 and CDR2: SGHAT, FQNNGV. The CDR3 spans 16 residues. Supplemented by reference TRBV11-2 and TRBJ2-2, the full variable domain reads EAGVAQSPRYKIIEKRQSVAFWCNPISGHATLYWYQQILGQGPKLLIQFQNNGVVDDSQLPKDRFSAERLKGVDSTLKIQPAKLEDSAVYLCASSRLTSGGTGELFFGEGSRLTVL.

The CDR3 region is CASSKARGEHGYTF. The CDR3 nucleotides are TGTGCCAGCAGCAAAGCGCGGGGGGAACATGGCTACACCTTC. The gene calls are TRBV21-1 and TRBJ1-2; TRBD1 is the table's D call and was not checked against the DNA. TRBV21-1 is listed as a pseudogene. There are 14 residues in the CDR3.

This clonotype was seen just once. The chain employs TRBV6-5 and TRBJ1-2, with a weak D call TRBD1 (5 bases). V lost 4 bases and J lost 7, with 22 bases in between. Germline V gives CDR1 MNHEY, CDR2 SVGAGI. CDR3 length equals 16 residues. The CDR3 DNA reads as TGTGCCAGCAGTTCCCCCGGGAGGCACCCGAGGGGTGGCTACACCTTC. Translated, it gives CASSSPGRHPRGGYTF.

This sequence joins TRBV6-2 or TRBV6-3 and TRBJ1-1, with TRBD1 as a possible D gene (5 bases). Trimming left V 6 bases short and J 4 bases short, with 12 bases between. Per the germline V gene, CDR1 is MNHEY and CDR2 is SVGEGT. The CDR3 consists of 13 residues. The CDR3 loop reads CASRQGPSTEAFF. In DNA, the CDR3 is TGTGCCAGCAGGCAGGGTCCGAGCACTGAAGCTTTCTTT.

This clonotype was recorded a few times. V is TRBV7-9 and J is TRBJ2-1; perhaps TRBD2 as D (5 bases). Germline CDR1 reads SEHNR; CDR2 reads FQNEAQ (reference sequence). The CDR3 contains 12 residues. Trimming removed 5 bases at V and 8 bases at J, with 10 bases between. This CDR3 reads CASSAPGDEQFF. The DNA of the CDR3 is TGTGCCAGCAGCGCCCCCGGGGATGAGCAGTTCTTC.

Only a few counts were recorded for this clonotype. The V and J genes are TRBV4-1 and TRBJ1-5; D is undetermined. Germline V gene sequence: CDR1 MGHRA, CDR2 YSYEKL. CDR3 length equals 13 residues. The ends were cut back, 2 bases at V and 8 bases at J, with 10 bases in the middle. As DNA, the CDR3 is TGCGCCAGCAGCCAACTCGGACGGGAGCCCCAGCATTTT. Translation: CASSQLGREPQHF.

This clonotype was found a few times. This sequence joins TRBV30 and TRBJ2-1; D is unclear. CDR3 size: 12 residues. V shed 4 bases and J shed 10 bases, with 14 bases lying between them. CDR1 is GTSNPN, CDR2 SVGIG, per germline (reference sequence). CDR3 in amino acids: CAWNPQSVEQFF. DNA of the CDR3: TGTGCCTGGAACCCACAGTCTGTGGAGCAGTTCTTC.

This sequence joins TRBV5-1 and TRBJ2-7; either TRBD1 or TRBD2 may supply D (5 bases each). There are 15 residues in the CDR3. V gave up 0 bases and J gave up 2 bases, with 12 bases separating them. From germline, CDR1 is SGHRS and CDR2 YFSETQ. CDR3 protein: CASSLEGRKTYEQYV. CDR3 sequence (DNA): TGCGCCAGCAGCTTGGAGGGACGGAAGACCTACGAGCAGTACGTC.

This clonotype has more than one count but fewer than ten. V and J are TRBV5-4 and TRBJ2-5; 7 positions agree with TRBD1. Trimming took 0 bases from V and 4 from J; bases not matched to a gene: 9. The germline CDR1 and CDR2 sequences are SGHNT and YYREEE (reference sequence). CDR3 length equals 16 residues. DNA for the CDR3: TGTGCCAGCAGCTTGGGGTCGACAGGGTGGAGAGAGACCCAGTACTTC. This encodes CASSLGSTGWRETQYF.

This clonotype was recorded a few times. The chain has TRBV5-1 and TRBJ1-2; the match to TRBD1 covers 10 bases. The V gene end was trimmed by 0 bases and the J gene end by 4 bases; junction bases not matched to a gene: 0. Germline CDR1 reads SGHRS; CDR2 reads YFSETQ. This CDR3 is 14 amino acids long. CDR3 region: CASSLGDRGYGYTF. CDR3 DNA: TGCGCCAGCAGCTTGGGGGACAGGGGCTATGGCTACACCTTC. The whole variable domain, remainder taken from reference TRBV5-1 and TRBJ1-2, is KAGVTQTPRYLIKTRGQQVTLSCSPISGHRSVSWYQQTPGQGLQFLFEYFSETQRNKGNFPGRFSGRQFSNSRSEMNVSTLELGDSALYLCASSLGDRGYGYTFGSGTRLTVV.

This clonotype was seen only a few times. This chain's CDR3 is CASSLAGIVGLYF. Here the CDR3 DNA reads TGTGCCAGCAGTTTGGCAGGGATAGTGGGTCTGTACTTC. The chain uses TRBV12-3 or TRBV12-4 and TRBJ2-7; tentative D call: TRBD1 (5 bases). The CDR3 is 13 amino acids. V gave up 3 bases and J gave up 12 bases, with 18 bases separating them.

This clonotype has a handful of counts. The chain recombines TRBV30 with TRBJ2-7; 7 positions agree with TRBD2. Losses at the gene ends were 0 bases for V and 3 bases for J; bases not matched to a gene: 8. This CDR3 comprises 15 residues. From germline, CDR1 is GTSNPN and CDR2 SVGIG (reference sequence). Here the CDR3 reads CAWSVGSGIIYEQYF. The CDR3 DNA reads as TGTGCCTGGAGTGTCGGGAGCGGGATCATCTACGAGCAGTACTTC.

The chain uses TRBV20-1 and TRBJ1-1; tentatively, D is TRBD1 (6 bases). V lost 6 bases and J lost 5, with 19 bases in between. CDR1 and CDR2 from the germline V gene are DFQATT and SNEGSKA (reference sequence). The CDR3 spans 14 residues. CDR3 sequence: CSAAREEGVTEAFF. Written as DNA, the CDR3 is TGCAGTGCGGCCCGGGAGGAGGGGGTTACTGAAGCTTTCTTT.

This clonotype was detected a few times. V and J are TRBV3-1 and TRBJ1-6; maybe TRBD1 (5 bases). The CDR3 loop spans 14 amino acids. Germline-derived CDR1 and CDR2 are LGHDT and YNNKEL (reference sequence). The V and J ends lost 1 base and 8 bases respectively, with 9 bases between them. This CDR3 is CASSQVGGDSPLHF. The CDR3 DNA follows: TGTGCCAGCAGCCAAGTCGGGGGGGATTCACCCCTCCACTTT.

The sample holds a few counts of this clonotype. The V gene is TRBV7-2, the J gene TRBJ2-1, with 8 bases lining up with TRBD2. V lost 5 bases, J lost 7 bases, and 13 bases stayed unmatched. The CDR3 runs 16 residues. Germline CDR1 and CDR2: SGHTA and FQGNSA. The CDR3 sequence is CASSPLGRGVRNEQFF. Written as DNA, the CDR3 is TGTGCCAGCAGCCCTCTCGGGCGGGGGGTACGAAATGAGCAGTTCTTC.

The chain couples TRBV12-3 or TRBV12-4 to TRBJ1-1; TRBD1 is a possible D gene (5 bases). The V and J ends lost 3 bases and 0 bases respectively, with 14 bases between them. This CDR3 is built from 16 residues. The CDR3, as DNA: TGTGCCAGCAGTTTTACCAGGGAAATGGTGAACACTGAAGCTTTCTTT. Translated: CASSFTREMVNTEAFF.

The chain has TRBV25-1 and TRBJ2-5; TRBD1 matches at 12 bases. CDR1 MGHDK and CDR2 SYGVNS come from the germline V gene. The CDR3 consists of 15 residues. V lost 4 bases, J lost 5 bases, and 5 bases stayed unmatched. CDR3 DNA: TGTGCCAGCAGTGGCGGGACAGGGGGCCATGAGACCCAGTACTTC. Its protein product is CASSGGTGGHETQYF.

This clonotype was seen only a few times. The chain employs TRBV7-9 and TRBJ2-1, with 8 positions matching TRBD1. CDR3 length: 16 residues. Germline assignment: CDR1 SEHNR and CDR2 FQNEAQ (reference sequence). Trimming took 1 base from V and 5 from J; bases not matched to a gene: 7. For the CDR3, the DNA is TGTGCCAGCAGCTTAGGGGACCGGACAGGGAACAATGAGCAGTTCTTC. Translation: CASSLGDRTGNNEQFF.

This clonotype has only a few counts. The V call is TRBV7-9, the J call TRBJ1-5; D unresolved. CDR1 is SEHNR, CDR2 FQNEAQ, per germline (reference sequence). The CDR3 contains 14 residues. The V and J ends lost 0 bases and 9 bases respectively, with 12 bases between them. DNA for the CDR3: TGTGCCAGCAGCTTAGCGCTCCGCCCTCTGCCCCAGCATTTT. It specifies CASSLALRPLPQHF.

The sample holds a few counts of this clonotype. The chain joins TRBV6-1 to TRBJ1-2, with D tentatively TRBD1 (5 bases). V lost 1 base to trimming and J lost 1 base, with 13 bases between them. The germline CDR1 and CDR2 sequences are MNHNS and SASEGT. CDR3 length equals 16 residues. The CDR3 region is CASSEVFQGLNYGYTF. Here the CDR3 DNA reads TGTGCCAGCAGTGAAGTTTTCCAGGGCCTTAACTATGGCTACACCTTC.

The genes are TRBV7-3 and TRBJ2-1; TRBD2 is a possible D gene (6 bases). V lost 4 bases and J lost 0, with 22 bases in between. CDR1 SGHTA and CDR2 FQGTGA come from the germline V gene. This CDR3 spans 19 amino acids. CDR3 DNA sequence: TGTGCCAGCAGCTCAACCGGCAGGGCGGGGCCCCGCTCCTACAATGAGCAGTTCTTC. It yields the protein CASSSTGRAGPRSYNEQFF.

The gene calls are TRBV27 and TRBJ2-5, with D possibly matching TRBD2 (7 bases). The CDR3 is 14 amino acids. CDR1 and CDR2 (germline): MNHEY, SMNVEV (reference sequence). With 4 bases removed from V and 5 bases from J, the gap between germline ends came to 14 bases. The CDR3 is CASSSGGFVETQYF. The DNA of the CDR3 is TGTGCCAGCAGTTCGGGGGGCTTTGTCGAGACCCAGTACTTC.

This clonotype was observed a few times. The chain joins TRBV29-1 to TRBJ2-1; D remains unclear. The CDR3 consists of 13 residues. Germline V gene data show CDR1 as SQVTM and CDR2 as ANQGSEA. Trimming stripped 3 bases from V and 3 bases from J, with 9 bases between. CDR3 sequence: CSVEGSYYNEQFF. The CDR3 DNA reads as TGCAGCGTTGAGGGGTCGTACTACAATGAGCAGTTCTTC.

This clonotype has a single count. The CDR3 bases are TGTGCCAGCAGTTACGGCGGGGGGTCCTACAATGAGCAGTTCTTC. Amino acid sequence: CASSYGGGSYNEQFF. This chain links TRBV6-2 or TRBV6-3 with TRBJ2-1, with 8 bases identical to TRBD2. The germline V gene encodes CDR1 MNHEY and CDR2 SVGEGT. The CDR3 runs to 15 residues. V was pared by 2 bases and J by 1 base, with 1 base of the junction left unmatched.

This clonotype occurred many times. This chain connects TRBV5-1 to TRBJ1-6, with TRBD1 as a possible D gene (6 bases). Trimming took off 4 bases at V and 5 bases at J, with 10 bases between the two ends. Germline V gives CDR1 SGHRS, CDR2 YFSETQ. This CDR3 is built from 14 residues. In nucleotides, the CDR3 is TGCGCCAGCAGCAATCAGGGGCATAATTCACCCCTCCACTTT. It codes for CASSNQGHNSPLHF.